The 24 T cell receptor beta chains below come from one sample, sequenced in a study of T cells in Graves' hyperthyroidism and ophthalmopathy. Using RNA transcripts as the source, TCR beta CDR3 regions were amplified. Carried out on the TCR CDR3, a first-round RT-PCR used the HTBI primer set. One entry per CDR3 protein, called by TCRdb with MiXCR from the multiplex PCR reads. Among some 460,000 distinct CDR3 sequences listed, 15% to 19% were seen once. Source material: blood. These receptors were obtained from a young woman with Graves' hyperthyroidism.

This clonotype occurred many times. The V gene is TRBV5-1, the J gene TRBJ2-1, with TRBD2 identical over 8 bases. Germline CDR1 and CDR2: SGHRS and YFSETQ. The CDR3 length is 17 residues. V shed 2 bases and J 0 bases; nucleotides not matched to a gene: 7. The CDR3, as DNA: TGCGCCAGCAGCTTACGCGGGAGGAAGAGCTCCTACAATGAGCAGTTCTTC. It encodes CASSLRGRKSSYNEQFF.

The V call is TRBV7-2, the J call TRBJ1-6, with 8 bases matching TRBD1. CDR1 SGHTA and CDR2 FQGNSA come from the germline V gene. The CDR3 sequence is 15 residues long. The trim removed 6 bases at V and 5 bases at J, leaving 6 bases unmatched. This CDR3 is CASRPGGTNNSPLHF. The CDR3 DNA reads TGTGCCAGCAGGCCAGGGGGCACGAATAATTCACCCCTCCACTTT. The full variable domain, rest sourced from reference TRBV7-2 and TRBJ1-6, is GAGVSQSPSNKVTEKGKDVELRCDPISGHTALYWYRQSLGQGLEFLIYFQGNSAPDKSGLPSDRFSAERTGGSVSTLTIQRTQQEDSAVYLCASRPGGTNNSPLHFGNGTRLTVT.

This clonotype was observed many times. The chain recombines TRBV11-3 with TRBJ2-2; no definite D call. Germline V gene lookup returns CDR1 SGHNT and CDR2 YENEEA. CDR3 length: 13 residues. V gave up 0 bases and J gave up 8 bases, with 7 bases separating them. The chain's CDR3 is CASSLDNLGELFF. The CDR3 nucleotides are TGTGCCAGCAGCTTAGACAACTTAGGGGAGCTGTTTTTT. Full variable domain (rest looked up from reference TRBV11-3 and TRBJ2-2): EAGVVQSPRYKIIEKKQPVAFWCNPISGHNTLYWYLQNLGQGPELLIRYENEEAVDDSQLPKDRFSAERLKGVDSTLKIQPAELGDSAVYLCASSLDNLGELFFGEGSRLTVL.

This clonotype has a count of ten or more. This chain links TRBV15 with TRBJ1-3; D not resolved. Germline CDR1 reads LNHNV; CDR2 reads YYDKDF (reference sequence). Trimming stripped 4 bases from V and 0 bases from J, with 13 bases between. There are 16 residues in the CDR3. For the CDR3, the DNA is TGTGCCACCAGCAAGGCGGCATGGTACTCTGGAAACACCATATATTTT. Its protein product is CATSKAAWYSGNTIYF.

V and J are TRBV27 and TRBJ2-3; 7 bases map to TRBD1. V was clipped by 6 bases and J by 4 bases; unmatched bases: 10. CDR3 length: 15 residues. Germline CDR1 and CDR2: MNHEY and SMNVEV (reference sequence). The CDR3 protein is CASSPLPTGPDTQYF. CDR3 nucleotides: TGTGCCAGCAGCCCTTTGCCGACAGGGCCAGATACGCAGTATTTT.

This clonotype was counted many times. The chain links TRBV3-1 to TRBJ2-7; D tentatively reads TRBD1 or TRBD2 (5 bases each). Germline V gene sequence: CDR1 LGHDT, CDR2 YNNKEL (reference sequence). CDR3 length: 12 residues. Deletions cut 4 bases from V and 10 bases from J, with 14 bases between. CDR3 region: CASSRDEGVQYF. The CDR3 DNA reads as TGTGCCAGCAGCCGGGACGAAGGCGTACAGTACTTC.

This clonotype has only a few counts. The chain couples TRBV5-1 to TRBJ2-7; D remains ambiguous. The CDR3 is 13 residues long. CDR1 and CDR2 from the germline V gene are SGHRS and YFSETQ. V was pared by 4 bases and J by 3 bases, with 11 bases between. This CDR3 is CASSLGRHYEQYF. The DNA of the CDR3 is TGCGCCAGCAGCCTGGGCAGGCACTACGAGCAGTACTTC.

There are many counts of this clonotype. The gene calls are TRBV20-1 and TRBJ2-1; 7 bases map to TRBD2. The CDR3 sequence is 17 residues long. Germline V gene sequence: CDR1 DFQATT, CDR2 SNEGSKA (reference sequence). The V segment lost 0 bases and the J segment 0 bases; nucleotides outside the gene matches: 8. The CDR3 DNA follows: TGCAGTGCTAGAGATCTCCTATGGGACTACTCCTACAATGAGCAGTTCTTC. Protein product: CSARDLLWDYSYNEQFF.

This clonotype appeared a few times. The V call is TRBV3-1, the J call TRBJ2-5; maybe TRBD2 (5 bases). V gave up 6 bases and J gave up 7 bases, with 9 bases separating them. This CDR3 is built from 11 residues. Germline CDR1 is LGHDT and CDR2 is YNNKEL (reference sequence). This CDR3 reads CASRLGGTQYF. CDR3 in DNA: TGTGCCAGCAGACTAGGTGGGACCCAGTACTTC.

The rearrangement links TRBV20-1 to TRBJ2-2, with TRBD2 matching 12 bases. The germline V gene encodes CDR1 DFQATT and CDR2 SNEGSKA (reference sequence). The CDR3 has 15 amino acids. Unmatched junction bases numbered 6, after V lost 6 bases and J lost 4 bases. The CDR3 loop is CSADLAGGPTGELFF. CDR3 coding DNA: TGCAGTGCCGACCTAGCGGGAGGGCCCACCGGGGAGCTGTTTTTT.

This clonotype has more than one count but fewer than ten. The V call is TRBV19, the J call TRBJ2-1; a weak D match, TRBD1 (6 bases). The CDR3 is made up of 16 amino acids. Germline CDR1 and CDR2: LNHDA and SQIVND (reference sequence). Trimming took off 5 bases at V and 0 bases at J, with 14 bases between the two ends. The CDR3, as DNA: TGTGCCAGTAGTTCGAGAATAGGGGGCTCCTACAATGAGCAGTTCTTC. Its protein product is CASSSRIGGSYNEQFF.

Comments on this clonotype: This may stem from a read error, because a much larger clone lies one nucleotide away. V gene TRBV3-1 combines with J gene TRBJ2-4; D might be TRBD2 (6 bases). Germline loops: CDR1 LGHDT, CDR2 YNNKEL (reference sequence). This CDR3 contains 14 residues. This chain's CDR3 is CASSQERGKTIQYF. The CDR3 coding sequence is TGTGCCAGCAGCCAAGAGCGGGGAAAAACCATTCAGTACTTC.

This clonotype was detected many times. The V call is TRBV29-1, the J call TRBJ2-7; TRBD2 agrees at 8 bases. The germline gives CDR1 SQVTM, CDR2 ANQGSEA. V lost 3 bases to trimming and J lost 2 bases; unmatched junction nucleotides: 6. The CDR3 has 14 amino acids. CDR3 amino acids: CSVEVAGLAYEQYF. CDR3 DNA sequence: TGCAGCGTTGAGGTAGCGGGATTGGCCTACGAGCAGTACTTC.

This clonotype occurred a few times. CDR3 DNA sequence: TGTGCCAGCAGCTCGTTGACAGAGGCCAATGAAAAACTGTTTTTT. Translated, it gives CASSSLTEANEKLFF. The chain is built from TRBV7-9 and TRBJ1-4; tentative D call: TRBD1 (5 bases). There are 15 residues in the CDR3. Deletions cut 4 bases from V and 5 bases from J, with 14 bases between. Germline V lookup: CDR1 SEHNR, CDR2 FQNEAQ (reference sequence).

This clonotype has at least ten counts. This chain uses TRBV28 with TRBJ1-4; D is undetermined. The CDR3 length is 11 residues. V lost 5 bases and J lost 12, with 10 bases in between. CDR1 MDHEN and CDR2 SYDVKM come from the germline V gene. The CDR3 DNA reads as TGTGCCAGCAGTACCCCTCAAGAACTGTTTTTT. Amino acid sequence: CASSTPQELFF.

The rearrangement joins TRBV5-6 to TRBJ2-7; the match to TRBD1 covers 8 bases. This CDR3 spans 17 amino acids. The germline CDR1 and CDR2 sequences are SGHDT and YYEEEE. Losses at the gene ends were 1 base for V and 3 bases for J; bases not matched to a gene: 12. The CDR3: CASSLYRPGQALYEQYF. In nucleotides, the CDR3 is TGTGCCAGCAGCTTGTATAGACCGGGACAGGCCCTCTACGAGCAGTACTTC.

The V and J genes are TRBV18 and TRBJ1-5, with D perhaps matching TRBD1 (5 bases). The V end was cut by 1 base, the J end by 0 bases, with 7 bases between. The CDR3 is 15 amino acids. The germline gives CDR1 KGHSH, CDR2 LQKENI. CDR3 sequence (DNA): TGTGCCAGCTCACCACTAGGGGATAGCAATCAGCCCCAGCATTTT. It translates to CASSPLGDSNQPQHF.

The CDR3 sequence: CASSPDRHSPLHF. CDR3 bases: TGTGCCAGCAGCCCGGATCGACATTCACCCCTCCACTTT. The J gene is TRBJ1-6, the V gene TRBV13, with unresolved D. The germline V gene encodes CDR1 PRHDT and CDR2 FYEKMQ (reference sequence). The CDR3 has 13 residues. V was trimmed by 5 bases and J by 8 bases, leaving 10 bases between them.

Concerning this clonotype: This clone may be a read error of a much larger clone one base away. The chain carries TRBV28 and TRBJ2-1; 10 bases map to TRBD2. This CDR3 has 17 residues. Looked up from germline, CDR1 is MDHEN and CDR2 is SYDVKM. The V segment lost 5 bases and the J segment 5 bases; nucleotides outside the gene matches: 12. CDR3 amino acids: CASSTLSGRRFHNEQFF. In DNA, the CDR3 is TGTGCCAGCAGTACCCTTAGCGGGAGGCGGTTCCACAATGAGCAGTTCTTC.

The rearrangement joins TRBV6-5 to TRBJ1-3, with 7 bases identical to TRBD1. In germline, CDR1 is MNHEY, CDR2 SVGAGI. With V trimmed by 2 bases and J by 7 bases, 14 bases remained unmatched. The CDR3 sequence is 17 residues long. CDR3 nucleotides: TGTGCCAGCAGTTACATGGTGGACAGGAACAGGGTGAACACCATATATTTT. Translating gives CASSYMVDRNRVNTIYF.

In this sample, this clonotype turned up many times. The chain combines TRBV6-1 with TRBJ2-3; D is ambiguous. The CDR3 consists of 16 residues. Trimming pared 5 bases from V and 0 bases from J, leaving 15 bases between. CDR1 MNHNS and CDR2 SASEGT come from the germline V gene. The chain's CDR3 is CASSPSARASTDTQYF. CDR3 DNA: TGTGCCAGCAGTCCTTCCGCGCGTGCTAGCACAGATACGCAGTATTTT.

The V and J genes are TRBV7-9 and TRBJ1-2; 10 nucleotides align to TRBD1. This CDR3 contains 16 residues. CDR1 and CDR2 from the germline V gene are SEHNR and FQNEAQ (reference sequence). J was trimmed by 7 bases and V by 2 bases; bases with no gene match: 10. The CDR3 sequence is CASSLQDRGIPIGYTF. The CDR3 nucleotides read TGTGCCAGCAGCTTACAGGACAGGGGGATTCCCATTGGCTACACCTTC.

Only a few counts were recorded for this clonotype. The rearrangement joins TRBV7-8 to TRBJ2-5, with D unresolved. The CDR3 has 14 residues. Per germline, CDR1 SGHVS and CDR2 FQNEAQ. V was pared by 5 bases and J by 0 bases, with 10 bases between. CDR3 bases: TGTGCCAGCAGCCTAAACACCCACCAAGAGACCCAGTACTTC. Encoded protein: CASSLNTHQETQYF.

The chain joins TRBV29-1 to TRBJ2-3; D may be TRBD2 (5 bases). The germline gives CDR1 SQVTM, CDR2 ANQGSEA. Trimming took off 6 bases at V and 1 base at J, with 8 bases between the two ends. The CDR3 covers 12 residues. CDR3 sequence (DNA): TGCAGCGTGCTTAGCGGCACAGATACGCAGTATTTT. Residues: CSVLSGTDTQYF.